This entry lists 13 T cell receptor beta chains sequenced from one sample in a study of T cell responses to AZD1222 COVID-19 vaccine (dated by TCRdb to about 2021). Reading the label with the study, this specimen's time point is: about 28 days (+/-7) after the second vaccine dose. The intended sense of this specimen's treatment or condition label: meningococcal conjugate vaccine given as trial control. The method was the immunoSEQ multiplex PCR assay. TCRdb limited this immuneACCESS table to in-frame rearrangements with V and J called. A share of clones is missing; checked studies link under half to unresolved V genes, and the rest is unexplained. This sample is represented by over 150,000 clones; over 80% of them were singletons. The ten most abundant clones make up under 1.1% of the sample. Sequencing used peripheral blood, obtained 28 days after the second dose of the MenACWY control vaccine. Receptors were obtained from an adult who received the MenACWY meningococcal vaccine as a control.

This clone has a single count. CDR3 amino acids: CASSVGSDQPQHF. The CDR3 DNA reads as TGTGCCAGCTCAGTCGGTTCTGATCAGCCCCAGCATTTT. The chain links TRBV18 to TRBJ1-5; D is ambiguous. CDR3 length: 13 amino acids. V was pared by 5 bases and J by 5 bases, with 10 bases between. In germline, CDR1 is KGHSH, CDR2 LQKENI.

The chain is built from TRBV6-5 and TRBJ1-2; D ambiguous. V was pared by 5 bases and J by 4 bases, with 14 bases between. Germline V gene sequence: CDR1 MNHEY, CDR2 SVGAGI. This CDR3 region has 14 residues. The CDR3 region is CASSPGRTGYGYTF. The CDR3, as DNA: TGTGCCAGCAGTCCCGGACGGACGGGCTATGGCTACACCTTC.

The chain uses TRBV10-3 and TRBJ2-2, with 9 bases matching TRBD1. J was trimmed by 6 bases and V by 3 bases; bases with no gene match: 8. The length of the CDR3 is 16 residues. Germline V gene lookup returns CDR1 ENHRY and CDR2 SYGVKD. The CDR3 coding sequence is TGTGCCATCAGTGAAGTCGGGACAGGGTCCTCCGGGGAGCTGTTTTTT. It is translated as CAISEVGTGSSGELFF.

V gene TRBV6-5 combines with J gene TRBJ2-5; 10 bases align to TRBD2. The CDR3 sequence is 15 residues long. Germline CDR1 is MNHEY and CDR2 is SVGAGI. J lost 5 bases, V lost 4 bases, and 7 bases had no gene match. The CDR3 coding sequence is TGTGCCAGCAGTTCGAGCGGGGGGGCCCGCGAGACCCAGTACTTC. Its protein product is CASSSSGGARETQYF.

CDR3 sequence: CASSRSVESTEAFF. The CDR3 DNA is TGTGCCAGCAGTAGGAGCGTTGAGAGCACTGAAGCTTTCTTT. The V and J genes are TRBV2 and TRBJ1-1; D is uncertain. V lost 5 bases, J lost 4 bases, and 14 bases lay in between. CDR3 length equals 14 residues. Germline assignment: CDR1 SNHLY and CDR2 FYNNEI.

The chain joins TRBV27 to TRBJ2-7; TRBD2 might be the D (7 bases). Trimming took off 5 bases at V and 3 bases at J, with 11 bases between the two ends. The CDR3 is 13 residues long. Germline V lookup: CDR1 MNHEY, CDR2 SMNVEV (reference sequence). CDR3 nucleotide sequence: TGTGCCAGCAGTCGGGGGGCCAACTACGAGCAGTACTTC. Translation: CASSRGANYEQYF.

The CDR3 protein is CSARGFEQYF. As DNA, the CDR3 is TGCAGTGCTAGAGGATTCGAGCAGTACTTC. The V gene is TRBV20-1, the J gene TRBJ2-7; no firm D call. Germline V gene lookup returns CDR1 DFQATT and CDR2 SNEGSKA (reference sequence). V lost 1 base and J 6 bases, leaving 4 bases between the germline ends. This CDR3 has 10 amino acids.

The chain carries TRBV6-5 and TRBJ1-1, with D tentatively TRBD1 (5 bases). Germline CDR1 MNHEY, CDR2 SVGAGI. Trimming pared 2 bases from V and 0 bases from J, leaving 10 bases between. CDR3 size: 15 residues. CDR3 sequence (DNA): TGTGCCAGCAGTTACGATGGGACTTTGAACACTGAAGCTTTCTTT. Its protein product is CASSYDGTLNTEAFF.

J is TRBJ1-1 and V is TRBV18, with 7 bases aligning to TRBD1. J gave up 2 bases and V 5 bases, and 8 bases lay outside the gene matches. Germline V gene lookup returns CDR1 KGHSH and CDR2 LQKENI. CDR3 size: 15 residues. The CDR3 DNA reads TGTGCCAGCTCAACGTACAGGGGTTCTAACACTGAAGCTTTCTTT. Amino acids: CASSTYRGSNTEAFF.

The genes are TRBV30 and TRBJ1-5; D remains unclear. The length of the CDR3 is 13 residues. Trimming pared 4 bases from V and 2 bases from J, leaving 9 bases between. Germline CDR1 and CDR2: GTSNPN and SVGIG (reference sequence). CDR3 sequence reads: CAWNAGGNQPQHF. The CDR3 DNA follows: TGTGCCTGGAATGCGGGAGGCAATCAGCCCCAGCATTTT.

About this clone itself: At the DNA level, this CDR3 is encoded by other sequences in the same sample as well. The chain is built from TRBV28 and TRBJ1-2; unclear D gene. Germline V gene data show CDR1 as MDHEN and CDR2 as SYDVKM. This CDR3 has 12 residues. The V end lost 2 bases, the J end lost 5 bases, and 6 bases lay between the germline ends. CDR3 coding DNA: TGTGCCAGCAGTTTAGAGTGGTATGGCTACACCTTC. It translates to CASSLEWYGYTF.

The CDR3 reads CASSSVTSGGTYEQFF. DNA of the CDR3: TGCGCCAGCAGCTCTGTTACTAGCGGGGGTACCTATGAGCAGTTCTTC. The V and J genes are TRBV5-1 and TRBJ2-1; TRBD2 aligns across 11 bases. The CDR3 totals 16 residues. CDR1 SGHRS and CDR2 YFSETQ come from the germline V gene. The ends lost 3 bases at V and 8 bases at J; junction bases unmatched: 10. Drawing the rest from reference TRBV5-1 and TRBJ2-1, the complete variable domain is KAGVTQTPRYLIKTRGQQVTLSCSPISGHRSVSWYQQTPGQGLQFLFEYFSETQRNKGNFPGRFSGRQFSNSRSEMNVSTLELGDSALYLCASSSVTSGGTYEQFFGPGTRLTVL.

This sequence joins TRBV28 and TRBJ2-1; D is ambiguous. V lost 1 base and J 8 bases, leaving 3 bases between the germline ends. CDR3 length: 11 amino acids. The V gene's germline CDR1 is MDHEN and CDR2 SYDVKM. CDR3 in amino acids: CASSLFYEQFF. The CDR3 region has the DNA TGTGCCAGCAGTTTATTTTATGAGCAGTTCTTC. Full variable domain (remainder filled in from reference TRBV28 and TRBJ2-1): DVKVTQSSRYLVKRTGEKVFLECVQDMDHENMFWYRQDPGLGLRLIYFSYDVKMKEKGDIPEGYSVSREKKERFSLILESASTNQTSMYLCASSLFYEQFFGPGTRLTVL.